These 5 T cell receptor beta chains originate from one sample sequenced in a study of T cells and Merkel cell carcinoma outcomes. Data came from immunoSEQ multiplex PCR; TCRdb stores just in-frame clones and leaves some out. The sample has 2,000 to 2,500 clones, roughly 92% seen once; the top ten hold 1.8%. Sequenced input: tumor tissue from Merkel cell carcinoma. All receptors come from a human donor with Merkel cell carcinoma.

The chain uses TRBV11-3 and TRBJ1-1; unclear D gene. Germline values: CDR1 SGHNT, CDR2 YENEEA. This CDR3 comprises 13 residues. Trimming stripped 1 base from V and 1 base from J, with 4 bases between. This chain's CDR3 is CASSLGANTEAFF. The CDR3 nucleotides are TGTGCCAGCAGCTTAGGGGCGAACACTGAAGCTTTCTTT.

V is TRBV7-2 and J is TRBJ2-7; 9 bases agree with TRBD2. Trimming removed 0 bases from V and 2 bases from J; junction bases left unmatched: 2. CDR3 size: 15 residues. Germline loops: CDR1 SGHTA, CDR2 FQGNSA. In DNA, the CDR3 is TGTGCCAGCAGCTTAGCACTAGCGGGCGCCTACGAGCAGTACTTC. It is translated as CASSLALAGAYEQYF.

This clone is a singleton in its sample. This sequence joins TRBV20-1 and TRBJ2-5; D is uncertain. Deletions cut 0 bases from V and 5 bases from J, with 4 bases between. This CDR3 is built from 11 residues. CDR1 DFQATT and CDR2 SNEGSKA come from the germline V gene (reference sequence). The CDR3 nucleotides are TGCAGTGCTAGAGATTACGAGACCCAGTACTTC. It codes for CSARDYETQYF.

The V and J genes are TRBV11-2 and TRBJ2-5, with 7 nucleotides matching TRBD1. Trimming at V came to 2 bases and at J to 5 bases, leaving 2 bases not matched to a gene. The CDR3 spans 13 residues. Germline V gene data show CDR1 as SGHAT and CDR2 as FQNNGV. CDR3 region: CASSLSDRETQYF. As DNA, the CDR3 is TGTGCCAGCAGCTTATCGGACAGGGAGACCCAGTACTTC.

The chain recombines TRBV15 with TRBJ1-2; D gene ambiguous. This CDR3 spans 14 amino acids. V was trimmed by 3 bases and J by 7 bases, leaving 15 bases between them. CDR1 is LNHNV, CDR2 YYDKDF, per germline (reference sequence). The CDR3, as DNA: TGTGCCACCAGCAGTTACACTAATCGGGGTGGCTACACCTTC. It yields the protein CATSSYTNRGGYTF. The full variable domain, in which reference TRBV15 and TRBJ1-2 provide the parts outside the CDR3, is DAMVIQNPRYQVTQFGKPVTLSCSQTLNHNVMYWYQQKSSQAPKLLFHYYDKDFNNEADTPDNFQSRRPNTSFCFLDIRSPGLGDTAMYLCATSSYTNRGGYTFGSGTRLTVV.